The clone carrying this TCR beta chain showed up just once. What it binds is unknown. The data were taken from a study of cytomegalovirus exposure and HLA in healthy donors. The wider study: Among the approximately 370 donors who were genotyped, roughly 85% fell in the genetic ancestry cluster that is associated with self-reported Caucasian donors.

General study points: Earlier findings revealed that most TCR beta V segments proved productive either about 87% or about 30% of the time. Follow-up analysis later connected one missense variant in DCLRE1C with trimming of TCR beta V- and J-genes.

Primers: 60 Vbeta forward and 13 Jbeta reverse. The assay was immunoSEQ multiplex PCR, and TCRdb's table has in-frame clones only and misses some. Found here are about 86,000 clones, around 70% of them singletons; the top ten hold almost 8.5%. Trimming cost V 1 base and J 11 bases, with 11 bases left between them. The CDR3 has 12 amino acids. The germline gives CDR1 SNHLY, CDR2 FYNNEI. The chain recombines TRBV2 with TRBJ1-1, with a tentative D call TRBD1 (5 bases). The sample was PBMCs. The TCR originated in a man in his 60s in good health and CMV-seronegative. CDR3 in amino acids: CASSEGAGGAFF. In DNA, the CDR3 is TGTGCCAGCAGTGAAGGTGCCGGGGGGGCTTTCTTT.